The TCR beta chain under discussion was sequenced for a study of follicular helper T cells after annual influenza vaccination. Overall study: Some donors were sampled over the 2013-2014, 2014-2015 and 2015-2016 vaccinations.

Only in-frame clones appear in the TCRdb table, and some are missing; sequencing was by immunoSEQ multiplex PCR. The table shows 10,000 or so clones, with 70% to 90% occurring only once. Of note for this clone: Its antigen is undetermined.

Specified time point: 2015-2016 season, 7 days after influenza vaccination. Findings of the study overall: The much larger non-cTfh compartments may have been undersampled. Most later recoveries of Day 7 ICOS+CD38+ clones were ICOS-CD38- cTfh. ICOS+CD38+ cTfh clonality tracked population frequency, and its change tracked circulating plasmablast change.

This CDR3 is 14 amino acids long. From germline, CDR1 is LNHDA and CDR2 SQIVND (reference sequence). V was clipped by 6 bases and J by 0 bases, with 10 bases between them. This sample comprised CXCR5- memory CD4+ T cells sorted from blood, obtained 7 days after influenza vaccination. This clonotype was obtained from an adult who received the influenza vaccine. V is TRBV19 and J is TRBJ2-3; D uncertain. CDR3 sequence (DNA): TGTGCCAGTAGGGAAGGACCAAGCACAGATACGCAGTATTTT. This codes for CASREGPSTDTQYF.